A selection of T cell receptor beta chains follows, all from one sample in a study of blood T cell repertoires in COVID-19. Libraries were prepared by immunoSEQ multiplex PCR; TCRdb keeps only in-frame clonotypes and omits some of them. The sample lists some 250,000 clones, approximately 90% occurring once. The material sequenced was PBMCs or T cells enriched from blood (not recorded which). These receptors originate from a woman between 40 and 50 years old with acute COVID-19. The CDR3 runs from the conserved cysteine through the conserved F or W. D genes are given only for firm matches. Part of the rows lack a size; the others show once, few, many or a class for expanded clones.

abundance,j_gene,d_gene,v_gene,CDR3nt,CDR3aa
NA,TRBJ1-4,TRBD1,TRBV28,TGTGCCAGCAGTAAACAGGGGTTAAAAACTAATGAAAAACTGTTTTTT,CASSKQGLKTNEKLFF
NA,TRBJ2-3,TRBD2,TRBV7-2,TGTGCCAGCAGCTCCGGACTAGCGGGAGGGTTCACAGATACGCAGTATTTT,CASSSGLAGGFTDTQYF
NA,TRBJ1-3,NA,TRBV5-6,TGTGCCAGCAGCTTGGACGGCTCTGGAAACACCATATATTTT,CASSLDGSGNTIYF
NA,TRBJ1-2,NA,TRBV19,TGTGCCAGTAGTATCAGGGGACTAGGACCAACCTTC,CASSIRGLGPTF
NA,TRBJ1-6,NA,TRBV7-8,TGTGCCAGCAGCTTAGAAGGGACACCTTCACCCCTCCACTTT,CASSLEGTPSPLHF
NA,TRBJ2-7,NA,TRBV7-2,TGTGCCAGCAGCTTAGGGCCCAGGGCCTACGAGCAGTACTTC,CASSLGPRAYEQYF
NA,TRBJ2-1,TRBD2,TRBV24-1,TGTGCCACCAGTGACCCCCTAGCGGGAGTCAATGAGCAGTTCTTC,CATSDPLAGVNEQFF
NA,TRBJ1-2,TRBD1,TRBV5-6,TGTGCCAGCAGCTTCAGGACAGGGGCCATCTATGGCTACACCTTC,CASSFRTGAIYGYTF
NA,TRBJ2-2,TRBD2,TRBV4-2,TGTGCCAGCAGTCGGCCCGGTAGCGGGGTCACCGGGGAGCTGTTTTTT,CASSRPGSGVTGELFF
once,TRBJ1-5,NA,TRBV28,TGTGCCAGCACTCTGCACAGGGATCATATTCAGCCCCAGCATTTT,CASTLHRDHIQPQHF
NA,TRBJ1-5,NA,TRBV19,TGTGCCAGTAGTTCAGGCCGGGGGCCCCAGCATTTT,CASSSGRGPQHF
NA,TRBJ2-1,NA,TRBV6-2/TRBV6-3,TGTGCCAGCAGTTATAGAGACGGGTCCTACAATGAGCAGTTCTTC,CASSYRDGSYNEQFF
NA,TRBJ1-1,NA,TRBV30,TGTGCCTGGAACAAACAGGGGAACACTGAAGCTTTCTTT,CAWNKQGNTEAFF
many,TRBJ1-5,NA,TRBV6-1,TGTGCCAGCAGTGAAGCACGGAGGGCCCGGAATAGCAATCAGCCCCAGCATTTT,CASSEARRARNSNQPQHF
NA,TRBJ2-7,NA,TRBV6-1,TGTGCCAGCAGTGAATGGGGGCTAGCTGGATCCTACGAGCAGTACTTC,CASSEWGLAGSYEQYF
NA,TRBJ1-2,TRBD1,TRBV18,TGTGCCAGCTCACCGGACAGGGACTATGGCTACACCTTC,CASSPDRDYGYTF
once,TRBJ1-3,NA,TRBV9,TGTGCCAGCAGCTCGCAGGGGTCTGGAAACACCATATATTTT,CASSSQGSGNTIYF
NA,TRBJ1-1,NA,TRBV5-1,TGCGCCAGCAGCTCGGGGAACCCTTTGGGTGAAGCTTTCTTT,CASSSGNPLGEAFF
few,TRBJ1-2,NA,TRBV7-2,TGTGCCAGCAGGGAGAAGAACTATGGCTACACCTTC,CASREKNYGYTF
NA,TRBJ1-1,TRBD1,TRBV28,TGTGCCAGCACCCGGACAGGGGACATGAACACTGAAGCTTTCTTT,CASTRTGDMNTEAFF
NA,TRBJ2-1,NA,TRBV7-9,TGTGCCAGCAGCTTTCCGGGTGGCGATGAGCAGTTCTTC,CASSFPGGDEQFF
NA,TRBJ1-1,TRBD1,TRBV28,TGTGCCAGCAGTTTAAGACAGGGTAGGTCTGAAGCTTTCTTT,CASSLRQGRSEAFF
NA,TRBJ1-1,NA,TRBV28,TGTGCCACCTCGGGGGGTTGGAGCACTGAAGCTTTCTTT,CATSGGWSTEAFF
NA,TRBJ2-2,TRBD2,TRBV6-4,TGTGCCAGCCGTAGCGGGAGTTCAACCGGGGAGCTGTTTTTT,CASRSGSSTGELFF
NA,TRBJ2-7,NA,TRBV12-5,TGTGCTAGTGGTTTGGTAGTAGCGGAAACCTACGAGCAGTACTTC,CASGLVVAETYEQYF
NA,TRBJ1-6,NA,TRBV19,TGTGCCAGTACCATGGGGGGGGATAATTCACCCCTCCACTTT,CASTMGGDNSPLHF
NA,TRBJ1-1,TRBD1,TRBV7-8,TGTGCCAGCAGCTTAGGGACAGGGAGGACTGAAGCTTTCTTT,CASSLGTGRTEAFF
once,TRBJ2-7,NA,TRBV27,TGTGCCAGCAGAACAGGGATTGAGCAGTACTTC,CASRTGIEQYF
NA,TRBJ1-1,NA,TRBV28,TGTGCCAGCAACCAGGGTGGAACTGAAGCTTTCTTT,CASNQGGTEAFF
once,TRBJ2-3,TRBD1,TRBV6-2/TRBV6-3,TGTGCCAGCAGTTCGGACAGGACAGATACGCAGTATTTT,CASSSDRTDTQYF
NA,TRBJ2-2,TRBD2,TRBV3-1/TRBV3-2,TGTGCCAGCAGCCAACTCGGGACTAGCGGTCCACAGGCCGGGGAGCTGTTTTTT,CASSQLGTSGPQAGELFF
NA,TRBJ2-2,NA,TRBV4-2,TGTGCCAGCAGCCAAGCGGATGGAGGGAACACCGGGGAGCTGTTTTTT,CASSQADGGNTGELFF
once,TRBJ2-7,TRBD1,TRBV6-5,TGTGCCACCTTGTTAGGGACAGGTGGCTCCTACGAGCAGTACTTC,CATLLGTGGSYEQYF
once,TRBJ1-5,NA,TRBV5-8,TGTGCCAGCAGCTTCACTCAGGGTAGGAGCAATCAGCCCCAGCATTTT,CASSFTQGRSNQPQHF
NA,TRBJ1-2,NA,TRBV15,TGTGCCACCAGCAGAGATAGGCAGGCGATCTGGGGCTACACCTTC,CATSRDRQAIWGYTF
NA,TRBJ2-7,NA,TRBV29-1,TGCAGCGTTGCGTGGGGCCAGAGCTCCTACGAGCAGTACTTC,CSVAWGQSSYEQYF
NA,TRBJ2-3,NA,TRBV6-6,TGTGCCAGCAGTACCCTAGCCACAGATACGCAGTATTTT,CASSTLATDTQYF
NA,TRBJ2-3,TRBD2,TRBV2,TGTGCCAGCAGTGCTGGACTAGATACAGATACGCAGTATTTT,CASSAGLDTDTQYF
once,TRBJ2-7,NA,TRBV18,TGTGCCAGCTCACCGCGGTCTCCGAGCGAGCAGTACTTC,CASSPRSPSEQYF
once,TRBJ2-2,NA,TRBV2,TGTGCCAGCAGTCTCCAAGACAGAGACACCGGGGAGCTGTTTTTT,CASSLQDRDTGELFF
NA,TRBJ2-6,NA,TRBV6-5,TGTGCCAGCAGACTTTCCTCTGGGGCCAACGTCCTGACTTTC,CASRLSSGANVLTF
once,TRBJ2-1,TRBD2,TRBV7-2,TGTGCCAGCAGCTCAGGACTTGGGGGGGTCGGTGAGCAGTTCTTC,CASSSGLGGVGEQFF
NA,TRBJ2-1,NA,TRBV12-3/TRBV12-4,TGTGCCACCAAGGGGGGGGTCTACAATGAGCAGTTCTTC,CATKGGVYNEQFF
NA,TRBJ2-2,NA,TRBV7-9,TGTGCCAGCAGCGACGCCTCAGGGGACACCGGGGAGCTGTTTTTT,CASSDASGDTGELFF
NA,TRBJ2-5,TRBD2,TRBV7-2,TGTGCCAGCAGCTACAGACTAGCGGGAAGCGAGACCCAGTACTTC,CASSYRLAGSETQYF
NA,TRBJ2-2,TRBD2,TRBV7-2,TGTGCCAGCAGACCAGTTGGGCTAGCGGGACAGACCGGGGAGCTGTTTTTT,CASRPVGLAGQTGELFF
NA,TRBJ1-1,TRBD1,TRBV7-2,TGTGCCAGCAGCTTGGGACAGATGAACACTGAAGCTTTCTTT,CASSLGQMNTEAFF
NA,TRBJ2-5,NA,TRBV18,TGTGCCAGCTCATCCGGGGTACAAGAGACCCAGTACTTC,CASSSGVQETQYF
NA,TRBJ1-2,NA,TRBV2,TGTGCCAGCAGTGAGTGGGCCGGTTCGTACTACACCTTC,CASSEWAGSYYTF
NA,TRBJ2-5,NA,TRBV14,TGTGCCAGCAGCCAAGATTCACGTCTGGCACCCCAAGAGACCCAGTACTTC,CASSQDSRLAPQETQYF
NA,TRBJ2-7,TRBD1,TRBV29-1,TGCAGCGTTTCGGGAAGGGGGCTCTACGAGCAGTACTTC,CSVSGRGLYEQYF
NA,TRBJ2-1,TRBD2,TRBV6-5,TGTGCCAGCTTATCTCCGGGACTAGCGGGAGGTGAGCAGTTCTTC,CASLSPGLAGGEQFF
NA,TRBJ2-2,NA,TRBV7-9,TGTGCCAGCAGCCCAGGAGGGGCGTCCGGGGAGCTGTTTTTT,CASSPGGASGELFF
once,TRBJ1-6,TRBD1,TRBV18,TGTGCCAGCTCACCGCTAGGGACAGGGGGCGGTTCACCCCTCCACTTT,CASSPLGTGGGSPLHF
NA,TRBJ1-1,TRBD1,TRBV7-8,TGTGCCAGCAGCGGAGACAGGGTGGTTGAAGCTTTCTTT,CASSGDRVVEAFF